The 21 T cell receptor beta chains below were found in one sample sequenced in a study of blood T cell repertoires in COVID-19. Profiling relied on immunoSEQ multiplex PCR, and the TCRdb table lists in-frame clones only, not all of them. Of some 270,000 clones in the sample, about 85% are singletons; the top ten hold approximately 0.94%. The sequenced sample consisted of peripheral blood. The receptor set was obtained from a human donor with COVID-19, enrolled during active disease. The donor label of this sample is uncertain.

The chain recombines TRBV28 with TRBJ2-2; 9 bases are shared with TRBD2. CDR1 is MDHEN and CDR2 is SYDVKM in the germline V gene. This CDR3 contains 17 residues. V shed 6 bases and J 5 bases; nucleotides not matched to a gene: 13. The chain's CDR3 is CASSLGLAGSGTGELFF. The CDR3 coding sequence is TGTGCCAGCAGCCTGGGGCTAGCGGGGTCAGGAACCGGGGAGCTGTTTTTT.

This chain connects TRBV30 to TRBJ2-5; D remains unclear. Germline assignment: CDR1 GTSNPN and CDR2 SVGIG (reference sequence). The CDR3 has 13 residues. V was cut by 1 base and J by 5 bases, with 11 bases left in between. CDR3 sequence reads: CAWSGVPWETQYF. In DNA form, the CDR3 reads TGTGCCTGGAGTGGAGTTCCCTGGGAGACCCAGTACTTC.

This rearrangement joins TRBV6-6 to TRBJ1-4; perhaps TRBD1 as D (6 bases). CDR1 is MNHNY and CDR2 is SVGAGI in the germline V gene (reference sequence). Trimming left V 5 bases short and J 8 bases short, with 15 bases between. CDR3 length equals 14 residues. In DNA, the CDR3 is TGTGCCAGCAGTACCGGACAGTCGGTGGAAAAACTGTTTTTT. Amino acids: CASSTGQSVEKLFF.

The rearrangement uses TRBV6-5 and TRBJ1-4; D is undetermined. Deletions cut 2 bases from V and 4 bases from J, with 11 bases between. There are 15 residues in the CDR3. CDR1 is MNHEY and CDR2 is SVGAGI in the germline V gene. The chain's CDR3 is CASSYAVEFNEKLFF. CDR3 bases: TGTGCCAGCAGTTACGCCGTGGAGTTTAATGAAAAACTGTTTTTT.

About this clone: The germline gene is not matched at one end of the junction; a read error may be the cause. The chain is built from TRBV27 and TRBJ1-3, with D unclear. Germline V lookup: CDR1 MNHEY, CDR2 SMNVEV (reference sequence). The CDR3 is made up of 16 amino acids. As DNA, the CDR3 is TGTGCCAGCAGTTTATCGAACTACGTACCTGGAAACGCCATATATTTT. Translated: CASSLSNYVPGNAIYF.

This clone was counted between two and nine times. The chain's CDR3 is CASSSGDSWNYGYTF. The CDR3 DNA follows: TGTGCCAGTAGCTCCGGGGACAGCTGGAACTATGGCTACACCTTC. V and J are TRBV19 and TRBJ1-2; 7 bases are shared with TRBD1. From germline, CDR1 is LNHDA and CDR2 SQIVND (reference sequence). Losses at the gene ends were 6 bases for V and 2 bases for J; bases not matched to a gene: 9. This CDR3 is built from 15 residues.

V usage is TRBV5-6 and J usage is TRBJ2-5; TRBD1 matches 7 bases. With V trimmed by 0 bases and J by 4 bases, 0 bases remained unmatched. Germline V gene data show CDR1 as SGHDT and CDR2 as YYEEEE. The CDR3 is 13 amino acids. DNA of the CDR3: TGTGCCAGCAGCTTGGCAGGGGGAGAGACCCAGTACTTC. Its translation is CASSLAGGETQYF.

This chain joins TRBV5-1 and TRBJ1-2; D not resolved. Between the trimmed V and J ends, which lost 6 bases and 8 bases, there was a span of 20 bases. The germline V gene has CDR1 SGHRS and CDR2 YFSETQ. This CDR3 spans 14 amino acids. The CDR3 bases are TGCGCCAGCACCAACTCCCAGGAGGATCAAGGCTACACCTTC. As protein: CASTNSQEDQGYTF.

This clone has more than one count but fewer than ten. The gene calls are TRBV6-5 and TRBJ2-1; 8 bases fit TRBD2. Trimming at V came to 8 bases and at J to 4 bases, leaving 10 bases not matched to a gene. Germline V lookup: CDR1 MNHEY, CDR2 SVGAGI. The CDR3 is 15 amino acids. The CDR3 DNA sequence: TGTGCCAGCTACACTAGGCGGGGGGTTTACAATGAGCAGTTCTTC. Protein sequence: CASYTRRGVYNEQFF.

This clone was counted between two and nine times. The chain couples TRBV5-6 to TRBJ2-1; the match to TRBD1 covers 7 bases. After removal of 4 bases from V and 4 bases from J, the junction contained 11 bases not matched to a gene. Germline V CDR1 and CDR2: SGHDT, YYEEEE. The CDR3 spans 16 residues. The CDR3 sequence is CASSLYGTEEYNEQFF. CDR3 coding DNA: TGTGCCAGCAGCCTTTACGGGACAGAGGAGTACAATGAGCAGTTCTTC.

J is TRBJ2-1 and V is TRBV24-1, with 9 positions matching TRBD1. The CDR3 has 13 amino acids. From germline, CDR1 is KGHDR and CDR2 SFDVKD. V dropped 5 bases and J dropped 7; count of bases not matched to a gene: 2. The CDR3: CATSGDRVNEQFF. DNA for the CDR3: TGTGCCACCAGTGGGGACAGGGTAAATGAGCAGTTCTTC.

The V gene is TRBV7-2, the J gene TRBJ1-5, with D maybe TRBD1 (5 bases). Germline CDR1 is SGHTA and CDR2 is FQGNSA. V was cut by 1 base and J by 0 bases, with 13 bases left in between. The CDR3 is 17 amino acids. The CDR3 DNA sequence: TGTGCCAGCAGCTTAGTAGGGGCCAGGGTTAGCAATCAGCCCCAGCATTTT. Its translation is CASSLVGARVSNQPQHF.

This chain links TRBV3-1 (or the pseudogene TRBV3-2) with TRBJ1-1; D ambiguous. Germline assignment: CDR1 LGHDT and CDR2 YNNKEL (reference sequence). The CDR3 consists of 14 residues. Trimming removed 1 base at V and 3 bases at J, with 9 bases between. Written as DNA, the CDR3 is TGTGCCAGCAGCCAAGTGGCCTCTGACACTGAAGCTTTCTTT. The encoded protein is CASSQVASDTEAFF.

The V call is TRBV11-2, the J call TRBJ1-2; 11 bases align to TRBD1. The CDR3 spans 14 residues. Germline V gene data show CDR1 as SGHAT and CDR2 as FQNNGV. V lost 2 bases to trimming and J lost 8 bases; unmatched junction nucleotides: 4. As DNA, the CDR3 is TGTGCCAGCAGCTTATGGGGACAGGGGGAAGGCTACACCTTC. Amino acid sequence: CASSLWGQGEGYTF.

Here the CDR3 DNA reads TGCGCCAGCAGCTTGACTAGCGGGCTCCAAGAGACCCAGTACTTC. As protein: CASSLTSGLQETQYF. The chain couples TRBV5-1 to TRBJ2-5, with 9 bases matching TRBD2. Per germline, CDR1 SGHRS and CDR2 YFSETQ. The J segment lost 1 base and the V segment lost 1 base, leaving 2 bases of the junction unmatched. The CDR3 consists of 15 residues. The full variable domain, completed using reference TRBV5-1 and TRBJ2-5, is KAGVTQTPRYLIKTRGQQVTLSCSPISGHRSVSWYQQTPGQGLQFLFEYFSETQRNKGNFPGRFSGRQFSNSRSEMNVSTLELGDSALYLCASSLTSGLQETQYFGPGTRLLVL.

The chain is built from TRBV19 and TRBJ1-1, with D possibly matching TRBD1 (6 bases). The CDR3 spans 13 residues. Deletions cut 8 bases from V and 4 bases from J, with 14 bases between. Germline V gene data show CDR1 as LNHDA and CDR2 as SQIVND (reference sequence). CDR3 DNA: TGTGCCAGTGGGGAGGGAGGGGGCACTGAAGCTTTCTTT. This translates into CASGEGGGTEAFF. The full variable domain, in which reference TRBV19 and TRBJ1-1 provide the parts outside the CDR3, is DGGITQSPKYLFRKEGQNVTLSCEQNLNHDAMYWYRQDPGQGLRLIYYSQIVNDFQKGDIAEGYSVSREKKESFPLTVTSAQKNPTAFYLCASGEGGGTEAFFGQGTRLTVV.

J is TRBJ1-1 and V is TRBV7-9, with a weak D call TRBD1 (5 bases). The CDR3 is 14 amino acids. Germline-derived CDR1 and CDR2 are SEHNR and FQNEAQ (reference sequence). V lost 3 bases to trimming and J lost 1 base, with 9 bases between them. The CDR3 DNA follows: TGTGCCAGCAGCTTGTGGCAGGGGAACACTGAAGCTTTCTTT. It translates to CASSLWQGNTEAFF.

Only a few counts were recorded for this clone. The chain couples TRBV7-9 to TRBJ2-7, with 7 bases matching TRBD2. V trimming: 5 bases; J trimming: 1 base; junction bases outside the gene matches: 5. The length of the CDR3 is 14 residues. The germline gives CDR1 SEHNR, CDR2 FQNEAQ (reference sequence). As DNA, the CDR3 is TGTGCCAGCAGCAACCTAGCGGCGTCCTACGAGCAGTACTTC. Translating gives CASSNLAASYEQYF. The full variable domain, completed using reference TRBV7-9 and TRBJ2-7, is DTGVSQNPRHKITKRGQNVTFRCDPISEHNRLYWYRQTLGQGPEFLTYFQNEAQLEKSRLLSDRFSAERPKGSFSTLEIQRTEQGDSAMYLCASSNLAASYEQYFGPGTRLTVT.

The chain is built from TRBV7-3 and TRBJ2-2; 11 positions match TRBD2. Germline V lookup: CDR1 SGHTA, CDR2 FQGTGA. The CDR3 has 16 residues. The V segment lost 5 bases and the J segment 5 bases; nucleotides outside the gene matches: 7. The CDR3 DNA reads TGTGCCAGCAGCGCGGCTAGCGGGAGGTCAACCGGGGAGCTGTTTTTT. Translated: CASSAASGRSTGELFF.

In nucleotides, the CDR3 is TGTGCCAGCAGCTCGGACAGGGTCAATCAGCCCCAGCATTTT. It translates to CASSSDRVNQPQHF. The chain joins TRBV7-2 to TRBJ1-5; TRBD1 agrees at 8 bases. CDR3 length equals 14 residues. V lost 4 bases, J lost 3 bases, and 2 bases stayed unmatched. The germline gives CDR1 SGHTA, CDR2 FQGNSA.

The V call is TRBV6-2 or TRBV6-3, the J call TRBJ2-2; D is unclear. The CDR3 consists of 15 residues. Trimming stripped 2 bases from V and 0 bases from J, with 7 bases between. Germline V gene data show CDR1 as MNHEY and CDR2 as SVGEGT. The CDR3 DNA sequence: TGTGCCAGCAGTTACGAGCTGGCGAACACCGGGGAGCTGTTTTTT. Protein: CASSYELANTGELFF.